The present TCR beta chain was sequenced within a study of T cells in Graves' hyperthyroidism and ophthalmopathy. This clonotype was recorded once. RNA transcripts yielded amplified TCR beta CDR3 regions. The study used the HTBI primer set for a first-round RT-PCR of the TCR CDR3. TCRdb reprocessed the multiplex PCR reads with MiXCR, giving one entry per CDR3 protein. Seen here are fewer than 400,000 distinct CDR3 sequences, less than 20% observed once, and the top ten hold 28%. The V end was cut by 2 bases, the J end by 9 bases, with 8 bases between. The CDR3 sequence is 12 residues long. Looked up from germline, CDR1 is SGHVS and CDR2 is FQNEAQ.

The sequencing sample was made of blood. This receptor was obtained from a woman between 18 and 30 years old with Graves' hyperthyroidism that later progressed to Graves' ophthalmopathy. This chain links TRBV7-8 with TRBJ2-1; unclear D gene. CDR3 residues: CASSLRVAEQFF. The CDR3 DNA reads TGTGCCAGCAGCTTAAGGGTGGCTGAGCAGTTCTTC.